This T cell receptor beta chain was captured in a study of blood T cell repertoires in COVID-19. TCRdb keeps only in-frame clones here, not all; method: immunoSEQ multiplex PCR. This sample has 150,000 or so clones, with about nine tenths found just once. This CDR3 is 15 amino acids long. CDR1 and CDR2 from the germline V gene are SQVTM and ANQGSEA. The trim removed 6 bases at V and 5 bases at J, leaving 15 bases unmatched. The material sequenced was PBMCs or T cells enriched from blood (not recorded which). The origin of this receptor is a woman between 40 and 55 years old who had been exposed to COVID-19. The genes are TRBV29-1 and TRBJ1-2; 7 bases agree with TRBD1. CDR3 amino acids: CSVFLGGRDGYGYTF. For the CDR3, the DNA is TGCAGCGTCTTCCTAGGGGGCAGGGACGGATATGGCTACACCTTC.